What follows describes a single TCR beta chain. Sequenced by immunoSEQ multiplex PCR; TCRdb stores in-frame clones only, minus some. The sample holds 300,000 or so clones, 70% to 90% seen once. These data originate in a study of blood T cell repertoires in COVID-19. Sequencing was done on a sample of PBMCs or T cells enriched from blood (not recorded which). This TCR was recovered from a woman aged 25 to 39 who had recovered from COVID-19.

The CDR3 region is CASSSAGGPSRASRSQYF. The DNA of the CDR3 is TGTGCCAGCAGTTCAGCGGGGGGGCCGTCCCGGGCTTCTAGGTCCCAGTACTTC. The rearrangement joins TRBV2 to TRBJ2-5; 10 nucleotides line up with TRBD2. V shed 5 bases and J 9 bases; nucleotides not matched to a gene: 21. This CDR3 region has 18 residues. The germline V gene has CDR1 SNHLY and CDR2 FYNNEI.